Shown below are 15 T cell receptor beta chains from a single sample sequenced in a study of molecular identifiers for immune sequencing clone quantification. MiXCR, applied by TCRdb to the PCR reads, yields one record per CDR3 protein. The data hold about 330,000 distinct CDR3 sequences, with roughly 24% observed a single time. Sequences were obtained from naive CD8+ T cells from blood, with Jurkat cell RNA spiked in. Regarding subset: FACS-sorted CD8+CD4-CCR7+CD45RA+ naive T cells. The source is a human donor in good health. Some libraries in this study had Jurkat cell RNA spiked in.

There are many counts of this clonotype. This chain joins TRBV2 and TRBJ2-3; D ambiguous. In germline, CDR1 is SNHLY, CDR2 FYNNEI. V was trimmed by 8 bases and J by 5 bases, leaving 8 bases between them. The CDR3 runs 11 residues. Here the CDR3 reads CASEVVDTQYF. The DNA for the CDR3 is TGTGCCAGCGAAGTGGTAGATACGCAGTATTTT.

The rearrangement links TRBV5-6 to TRBJ1-4; a weak D match, TRBD1 (5 bases). V lost 4 bases and J 0 bases, leaving 16 bases between the germline ends. This CDR3 contains 17 residues. The germline V gene has CDR1 SGHDT and CDR2 YYEEEE. CDR3 in DNA: TGTGCCAGCAGCCCGGAGGGTCAGGGTGCAACTAATGAAAAACTGTTTTTT. Translated: CASSPEGQGATNEKLFF.

This chain links TRBV5-1 with TRBJ2-7, with 9 positions matching TRBD1. The V gene end was trimmed by 0 bases and the J gene end by 9 bases; junction bases not matched to a gene: 7. The CDR3 loop spans 14 amino acids. The germline CDR1 and CDR2 sequences are SGHRS and YFSETQ. The CDR3 spells CASSLGGTGPAQYF. Here the CDR3 DNA reads TGCGCCAGCAGCTTGGGAGGGACAGGGCCCGCGCAGTACTTC.

This clonotype showed up many times. V is TRBV27 and J is TRBJ1-5; D is perhaps TRBD1 (5 bases). V was pared by 4 bases and J by 4 bases, with 8 bases between. The CDR3 length is 13 residues. The germline V gene encodes CDR1 MNHEY and CDR2 SMNVEV (reference sequence). CDR3 in DNA: TGTGCCAGCAGTTGGGGGTATAATCAGCCCCAGCATTTT. It codes for CASSWGYNQPQHF.

V is TRBV4-1 and J is TRBJ2-7; the D gene is possibly TRBD1 (6 bases). Deletions cut 0 bases from V and 2 bases from J, with 14 bases between. Germline values: CDR1 MGHRA, CDR2 YSYEKL. The CDR3 is 16 amino acids. The DNA of the CDR3 is TGCGCCAGCAGCCAAGATCGGTGGCAGGGGACCTACGAGCAGTACTTC. Protein product: CASSQDRWQGTYEQYF.

This clonotype was seen many times. V is TRBV7-9 and J is TRBJ2-3; D not certain. Trimming shortened V by 1 base and J by 0 bases, and 2 bases separated the two germline ends. Germline-derived CDR1 and CDR2 are SEHNR and FQNEAQ (reference sequence). The CDR3 is made up of 13 amino acids. The CDR3 DNA reads TGTGCCAGCAGCTTAGATAGCACAGATACGCAGTATTTT. Amino acid sequence: CASSLDSTDTQYF.

The rearrangement uses TRBV7-9 and TRBJ1-1; a weak D match, TRBD1 (5 bases). The CDR3 totals 14 residues. Trimming removed 5 bases from V and 8 bases from J, with 18 bases in between. CDR1 and CDR2 (germline): SEHNR, FQNEAQ (reference sequence). The CDR3 nucleotides read TGTGCCAGCAGCCCACTGGGCAGGGAAGGGGAAGCTTTCTTT. This sequence encodes CASSPLGREGEAFF.

Written as DNA, the CDR3 is TGTGCCACCAGTTCCCAGGGCTCTACTAATGAAAAACTGTTTTTT. It codes for CATSSQGSTNEKLFF. The genes are TRBV24-1 and TRBJ1-4, with D perhaps TRBD1 (5 bases). The CDR3 extends over 15 amino acids. V shed 6 bases and J shed 2 bases, with 12 bases lying between them. Germline-derived CDR1 and CDR2 are KGHDR and SFDVKD.

The gene calls are TRBV13 and TRBJ2-3, with D perhaps TRBD2 (5 bases). The V gene lost 5 bases and the J gene lost 4 bases, with 19 bases spanning the gap. The CDR3 runs 16 residues. Germline V gives CDR1 PRHDT, CDR2 FYEKMQ (reference sequence). CDR3 region: CASSPGLSVVADTQYF. The DNA of the CDR3 is TGTGCCAGCAGCCCTGGTCTTAGCGTGGTTGCAGATACGCAGTATTTT.

This clonotype was counted at least ten times. The gene calls are TRBV30 and TRBJ2-5; 8 nucleotides line up with TRBD2. Looked up from germline, CDR1 is GTSNPN and CDR2 is SVGIG (reference sequence). V trimming: 1 base; J trimming: 4 bases; junction bases outside the gene matches: 5. The CDR3 extends over 14 amino acids. CDR3 in amino acids: CAWSGGLGGETQYF. The CDR3 nucleotides read TGTGCCTGGAGTGGGGGACTAGGGGGAGAGACCCAGTACTTC.

This clonotype showed up just a few times. The chain employs TRBV5-1 and TRBJ2-7, with 7 bases that match TRBD1. The V gene's germline CDR1 is SGHRS and CDR2 YFSETQ. V dropped 3 bases and J dropped 3; count of bases not matched to a gene: 6. CDR3 size: 14 residues. The CDR3 nucleotides are TGCGCCAGCAGCTCCCGGGACAGAAGCTACGAGCAGTACTTC. Its translation: CASSSRDRSYEQYF.

This clonotype was recorded many times. The rearrangement uses TRBV4-1 and TRBJ2-7; perhaps TRBD1 as D (5 bases). V gave up 0 bases and J gave up 3 bases, with 12 bases separating them. CDR3 size: 15 residues. In germline, CDR1 is MGHRA, CDR2 YSYEKL. CDR3 nucleotides: TGCGCCAGCAGCCAAGATCAGGGCAACTACTACGAGCAGTACTTC. Protein product: CASSQDQGNYYEQYF.

This clonotype was recorded many times. The rearrangement uses TRBV7-9 and TRBJ2-5; D call uncertain. The V end was cut by 2 bases, the J end by 4 bases, with 11 bases between. The CDR3 extends over 14 amino acids. Germline CDR1 reads SEHNR; CDR2 reads FQNEAQ (reference sequence). In nucleotides, the CDR3 is TGTGCCAGCAGCTTACCCCCGATCGGAGAGACCCAGTACTTC. Encoded protein: CASSLPPIGETQYF. Drawing the rest from reference TRBV7-9 and TRBJ2-5, the complete variable domain is DTGVSQNPRHKITKRGQNVTFRCDPISEHNRLYWYRQTLGQGPEFLTYFQNEAQLEKSRLLSDRFSAERPKGSFSTLEIQRTEQGDSAMYLCASSLPPIGETQYFGPGTRLLVL.

This chain links TRBV14 with TRBJ2-3; tentatively, D is TRBD2 (5 bases). The germline CDR1 and CDR2 sequences are SGHDN and FVKESK. Trimming shortened V by 0 bases and J by 4 bases, and 11 bases separated the two germline ends. This CDR3 contains 15 residues. The CDR3 region has the DNA TGTGCCAGCAGCCAAGATCTAGCATTGGCAGATACGCAGTATTTT. It codes for CASSQDLALADTQYF.

This clonotype was seen many times. The genes are TRBV12-3 or TRBV12-4 and TRBJ2-7; perhaps TRBD1 as D (5 bases). The CDR3 spans 15 residues. V was pared by 6 bases and J by 6 bases, with 21 bases between. The CDR3 spells CASSSIGQGNVEQYF. The CDR3 coding sequence is TGTGCCAGCAGCTCGATTGGGCAGGGAAATGTCGAGCAGTACTTC.